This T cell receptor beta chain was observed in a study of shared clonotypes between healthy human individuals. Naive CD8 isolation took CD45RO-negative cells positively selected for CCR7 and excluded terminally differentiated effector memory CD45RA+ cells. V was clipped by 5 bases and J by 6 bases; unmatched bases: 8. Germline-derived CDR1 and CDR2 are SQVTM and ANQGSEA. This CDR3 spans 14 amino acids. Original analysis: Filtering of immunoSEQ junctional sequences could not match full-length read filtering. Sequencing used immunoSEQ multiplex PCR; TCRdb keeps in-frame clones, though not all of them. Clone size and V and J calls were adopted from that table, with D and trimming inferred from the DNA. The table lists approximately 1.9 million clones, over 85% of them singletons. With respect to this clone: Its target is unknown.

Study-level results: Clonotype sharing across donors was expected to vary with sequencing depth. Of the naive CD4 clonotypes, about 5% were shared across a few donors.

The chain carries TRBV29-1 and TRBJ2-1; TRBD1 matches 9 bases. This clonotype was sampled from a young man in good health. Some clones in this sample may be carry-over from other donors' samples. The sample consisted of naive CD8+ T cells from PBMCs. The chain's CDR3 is CSVLLGQGSNEQFF. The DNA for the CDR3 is TGCAGCGTTCTTTTGGGACAGGGTTCCAATGAGCAGTTCTTC.